These 29 T cell receptor beta chains came from one sample sequenced in a study of cytomegalovirus exposure and HLA in healthy donors. This table comes from immunoSEQ multiplex PCR, and its TCRdb copy is limited to in-frame clones, with some not included. The table shows roughly 140,000 clones, with about 88% occurring only once. Sequences were obtained from PBMCs. These receptors came from a man aged 18 to 29 in good health and CMV-seropositive.

CDR3 coding DNA: TGTGCCAGCAGCCCCGCGTGGGGACTGAGCTCCTACGAGCAGTACTTC. This gives the protein CASSPAWGLSSYEQYF. The chain couples TRBV7-9 to TRBJ2-7; D may be TRBD2 (6 bases). This CDR3 contains 16 residues. The germline V gene has CDR1 SEHNR and CDR2 FQNEAQ (reference sequence). Trimming removed 5 bases from V and 0 bases from J, with 17 bases in between. The full variable domain, rest sourced from reference TRBV7-9 and TRBJ2-7, is DTGVSQNPRHKITKRGQNVTFRCDPISEHNRLYWYRQTLGQGPEFLTYFQNEAQLEKSRLLSDRFSAERPKGSFSTLEIQRTEQGDSAMYLCASSPAWGLSSYEQYFGPGTRLTVT.

The V gene is TRBV30, the J gene TRBJ2-3; TRBD1 is a possible D gene (5 bases). V lost 2 bases, J lost 2 bases, and 14 bases lay in between. Germline CDR1 and CDR2: GTSNPN and SVGIG (reference sequence). The CDR3 runs 15 residues. The CDR3 region has the DNA TGTGCCTGGAGTCAAACGGACATCGCCACAGATACGCAGTATTTT. It codes for CAWSQTDIATDTQYF.

The genes are TRBV19 and TRBJ2-3; tentatively, D is TRBD2 (5 bases). V lost 5 bases and J lost 4, with 7 bases in between. The CDR3 contains 12 residues. Germline loops: CDR1 LNHDA, CDR2 SQIVND (reference sequence). CDR3 in amino acids: CASSRGSDTQYF. CDR3 coding DNA: TGTGCCAGTAGTCGGGGTTCAGATACGCAGTATTTT.

V gene TRBV19 combines with J gene TRBJ2-7, with 11 bases fitting TRBD2. Trimming took 3 bases from V and 3 from J; bases not matched to a gene: 4. The CDR3 runs to 15 residues. CDR1 is LNHDA and CDR2 is SQIVND in the germline V gene (reference sequence). The CDR3 nucleotides are TGTGCCAGTAGTATTGGTAGCGGGAGGGTCTACGAGCAGTACTTC. It yields the protein CASSIGSGRVYEQYF.

The chain has TRBV7-3 and TRBJ2-7; 8 positions agree with TRBD2. The CDR3 extends over 13 amino acids. The germline V gene encodes CDR1 SGHTA and CDR2 FQGTGA. The ends lost 4 bases at V and 3 bases at J; junction bases unmatched: 2. The CDR3 region has the DNA TGTGCCAGCAGCTCCGGGACTAGCTACGAGCAGTACTTC. Translating gives CASSSGTSYEQYF.

This chain connects TRBV27 to TRBJ2-1, with a possible D match to TRBD1 (6 bases). Trimming took off 3 bases at V and 3 bases at J, with 12 bases between the two ends. CDR1 MNHEY and CDR2 SMNVEV come from the germline V gene (reference sequence). CDR3 length: 15 amino acids. This chain's CDR3 is CASSFVGAGYNEQFF. The DNA of the CDR3 is TGTGCCAGCAGTTTCGTGGGGGCAGGCTACAATGAGCAGTTCTTC.

As for this clone: At the DNA level, this CDR3 is encoded by other sequences in the same sample as well. The gene calls are TRBV28 and TRBJ2-2; D ambiguous. The CDR3 totals 12 residues. V dropped 6 bases and J dropped 2 bases, with 4 bases sitting between them. Germline loops: CDR1 MDHEN, CDR2 SYDVKM. CDR3 coding DNA: TGTGCCAGCAGCTCTAACACCGGGGAGCTGTTTTTT. Translation gives CASSSNTGELFF.

The genes are TRBV7-2 and TRBJ2-1; 8 nucleotides align to TRBD2. In germline, CDR1 is SGHTA, CDR2 FQGNSA. V lost 2 bases and J lost 10; bases outside the gene matches: 4. CDR3 length: 13 amino acids. The CDR3 protein is CASSLFQREEQFF. The CDR3 DNA is TGTGCCAGCAGCTTATTCCAGCGGGAGGAGCAGTTCTTC.

The genes are TRBV5-6 and TRBJ1-2; 9 bases are shared with TRBD1. The CDR3 is 13 residues long. V dropped 4 bases and J dropped 7; count of bases not matched to a gene: 5. Germline V gene lookup returns CDR1 SGHDT and CDR2 YYEEEE. Written as DNA, the CDR3 is TGTGCCAGCAGCCCGGACAGGGGACGTGGCTACACCTTC. Protein product: CASSPDRGRGYTF.

Comments on this clone: The sample has other DNA sequences that encode this CDR3 too. The chain joins TRBV30 to TRBJ2-7, with D possibly TRBD1 on 6 matching bases. The CDR3 loop spans 11 amino acids. The germline CDR1 and CDR2 sequences are GTSNPN and SVGIG (reference sequence). Trimming shortened V by 2 bases and J by 4 bases, and 6 bases separated the two germline ends. The CDR3 sequence is CAWSRGYEQYF. CDR3 coding DNA: TGTGCCTGGAGTAGGGGGTACGAGCAGTACTTC.

This clone appeared a single time. V is TRBV27 and J is TRBJ1-5, with 8 bases fitting TRBD1. The CDR3 is made up of 15 amino acids. CDR1 and CDR2 from the germline V gene are MNHEY and SMNVEV (reference sequence). J lost 8 bases, V lost 4 bases, and 10 bases had no gene match. CDR3 DNA sequence: TGTGCCAGCAGTTCAGGACAGGGAAGGGATAAGCCCCAGCATTTT. Amino acid sequence: CASSSGQGRDKPQHF.

This chain connects TRBV6-1 to TRBJ1-1; D is unresolved. V was clipped by 6 bases and J by 1 base, with 15 bases between them. The CDR3 is 15 amino acids. The germline gives CDR1 MNHNS, CDR2 SASEGT. The CDR3 DNA sequence: TGTGCCAGCAGCCGGAGCCCCACGGGGAACACTGAAGCTTTCTTT. The encoded protein is CASSRSPTGNTEAFF.

The CDR3 region is CASSYRGASEGYTF. The CDR3 DNA follows: TGTGCCAGCAGTTACAGAGGGGCTAGCGAAGGCTACACCTTC. This rearrangement joins TRBV6-5 to TRBJ1-2, with D maybe TRBD1 (5 bases). Trimming left V 2 bases short and J 8 bases short, with 15 bases between. The CDR3 covers 14 residues. Germline CDR1 and CDR2: MNHEY and SVGAGI.

The chain recombines TRBV29-1 with TRBJ1-3; 9 positions match TRBD1. In germline, CDR1 is SQVTM, CDR2 ANQGSEA. This CDR3 has 15 amino acids. The V segment lost 6 bases and the J segment 0 bases; nucleotides outside the gene matches: 6. The CDR3 region has the DNA TGCAGCGTCAGGACAGGGGACCTCTCTGGAAACACCATATATTTT. Translation: CSVRTGDLSGNTIYF.

V usage is TRBV30 and J usage is TRBJ2-5; D is unclear. The CDR3 length is 14 residues. The V gene's germline CDR1 is GTSNPN and CDR2 SVGIG (reference sequence). Trimming stripped 0 bases from V and 0 bases from J, with 8 bases between. The DNA for the CDR3 is TGTGCCTGGAGTGTACCCGGGTACCAAGAGACCCAGTACTTC. Translated, it gives CAWSVPGYQETQYF.

This clone was seen more than once but under ten times. The chain combines TRBV7-6 with TRBJ2-5; D not certain. From germline, CDR1 is SGHVS and CDR2 FNYEAQ. There are 11 residues in the CDR3. Trimming shortened V by 5 bases and J by 9 bases, and 10 bases separated the two germline ends. The CDR3 DNA is TGTGCCAGCAGCGTCGGCGGTTCCCAGTACTTC. It specifies CASSVGGSQYF. Variable domain in full (rest from reference TRBV7-6 and TRBJ2-5): GAGVSQSPRYKVTKRGQDVALRCDPISGHVSLYWYRQALGQGPEFLTYFNYEAQQDKSGLPNDRFSAERPEGSISTLTIQRTEQRDSAMYRCASSVGGSQYFGPGTRLLVL.

This chain links TRBV27 with TRBJ2-1; 10 positions match TRBD2. Germline values: CDR1 MNHEY, CDR2 SMNVEV (reference sequence). The junction had 4 bases not matched to a gene; V was cut back by 4 bases and J by 7 bases. This CDR3 comprises 14 residues. CDR3 protein: CASSSGLALNEQFF. The CDR3 nucleotides read TGTGCCAGCAGTTCGGGACTAGCGTTAAATGAGCAGTTCTTC.

The chain employs TRBV4-1 and TRBJ2-6; TRBD2 agrees at 10 bases. The CDR3 consists of 18 residues. J gave up 2 bases and V 0 bases, and 4 bases lay outside the gene matches. Germline assignment: CDR1 MGHRA and CDR2 YSYEKL. In DNA, the CDR3 is TGCGCCAGCAGCCAAGATTGGCTAGCGGGAGCTGGGGCCAACGTCCTGACTTTC. Encoded protein: CASSQDWLAGAGANVLTF.

The chain couples TRBV6-1 to TRBJ2-1; possibly TRBD2 for D (6 bases). The CDR3 loop spans 15 amino acids. In germline, CDR1 is MNHNS, CDR2 SASEGT. V was pared by 4 bases and J by 7 bases, with 17 bases between. CDR3 protein: CASSARRASGNEQFF. As DNA, the CDR3 is TGTGCCAGCAGTGCTAGGAGGGCCTCGGGTAATGAGCAGTTCTTC.

The rearrangement uses TRBV6-1 and TRBJ2-5, with TRBD1 matching 10 bases. With 6 bases clipped from V and 4 bases from J, the junction kept 8 bases outside the gene matches. There are 15 residues in the CDR3. CDR1 MNHNS and CDR2 SASEGT come from the germline V gene. CDR3 loop: CASSPETGGAETQYF. The DNA of the CDR3 is TGTGCCAGCAGCCCCGAGACAGGGGGCGCAGAGACCCAGTACTTC.

The V call is TRBV6-5, the J call TRBJ2-6; no reliable D call. V shed 6 bases and J shed 4 bases, with 7 bases lying between them. The CDR3 runs 13 residues. Germline loops: CDR1 MNHEY, CDR2 SVGAGI. In nucleotides, the CDR3 is TGTGCCAGCAGCAGAACCGGGGCCAACGTCCTGACTTTC. Its protein product is CASSRTGANVLTF.

The chain is built from TRBV5-1 and TRBJ2-5; TRBD1 agrees at 7 bases. Germline V gene sequence: CDR1 SGHRS, CDR2 YFSETQ. J was trimmed by 3 bases and V by 0 bases; bases with no gene match: 2. This CDR3 is 14 amino acids long. The CDR3 sequence is CASSLEGTEETQYF. Here the CDR3 DNA reads TGCGCCAGCAGCTTGGAGGGGACAGAAGAGACCCAGTACTTC.

The chain recombines TRBV6-1 with TRBJ2-1, with 7 positions matching TRBD2. CDR3 size: 15 residues. V lost 2 bases to trimming and J lost 2 bases; unmatched junction nucleotides: 3. Germline assignment: CDR1 MNHNS and CDR2 SASEGT. CDR3: CASSERLAPYNEQFF. CDR3 DNA sequence: TGTGCCAGCAGTGAACGACTAGCCCCCTACAATGAGCAGTTCTTC.

The rearrangement joins TRBV6-5 to TRBJ1-2; 9 bases map to TRBD1. This CDR3 spans 16 amino acids. After removal of 4 bases from V and 1 base from J, the junction contained 7 bases not matched to a gene. Germline CDR1 reads MNHEY; CDR2 reads SVGAGI. As DNA, the CDR3 is TGTGCCAGCAGTTCTAGACAGGGGGTCTATAACTATGGCTACACCTTC. Translating gives CASSSRQGVYNYGYTF.

The genes are TRBV2 and TRBJ1-6; D might be TRBD1 (6 bases). The length of the CDR3 is 16 residues. Germline CDR1 and CDR2: SNHLY and FYNNEI. V shed 2 bases and J shed 0 bases, with 8 bases lying between them. This CDR3 is CASSEQGSSYNSPLHF. In DNA, the CDR3 is TGTGCCAGCAGTGAACAGGGGAGCTCCTATAATTCACCCCTCCACTTT.

The chain couples TRBV30 to TRBJ1-1; D not resolved. V lost 4 bases and J lost 0, with 3 bases in between. Germline lookup yields CDR1 GTSNPN and CDR2 SVGIG (reference sequence). The CDR3 is made up of 11 amino acids. The CDR3 DNA sequence: TGTGCCTGGATAATGAACACTGAAGCTTTCTTT. Residues: CAWIMNTEAFF. Looking up the rest from reference TRBV30 and TRBJ1-1 gives the full variable domain: SQTIHQWPATLVQPVGSPLSLECTVEGTSNPNLYWYRQAAGRGLQLLFYSVGIGQISSEVPQNLSASRPQDRQFILSSKKLLLSDSGFYLCAWIMNTEAFFGQGTRLTVV.

The genes are TRBV11-3 and TRBJ2-1, with D unresolved. This CDR3 spans 13 amino acids. Trimming shortened V by 1 base and J by 7 bases, and 8 bases separated the two germline ends. Looked up from germline, CDR1 is SGHNT and CDR2 is YENEEA. CDR3 sequence: CASSLGLRNEQFF. DNA for the CDR3: TGTGCCAGCAGCTTAGGACTCCGGAATGAGCAGTTCTTC.

This chain joins TRBV5-1 and TRBJ1-1; D is unclear. Germline CDR1 reads SGHRS; CDR2 reads YFSETQ. With 0 bases removed from V and 12 bases from J, the gap between germline ends came to 12 bases. This CDR3 comprises 12 residues. CDR3 bases: TGCGCCAGCAGCTTGGAGGGAGGGAAACCTTTCTTT. It translates to CASSLEGGKPFF. Combining the CDR3 with reference TRBV5-1 and TRBJ1-1 gives the whole variable domain KAGVTQTPRYLIKTRGQQVTLSCSPISGHRSVSWYQQTPGQGLQFLFEYFSETQRNKGNFPGRFSGRQFSNSRSEMNVSTLELGDSALYLCASSLEGGKPFFGQGTRLTVV.

V gene TRBV6-5 combines with J gene TRBJ1-5, with D possibly matching TRBD1 (6 bases). The CDR3 length is 14 residues. Germline loops: CDR1 MNHEY, CDR2 SVGAGI. V shed 8 bases and J shed 6 bases, with 17 bases lying between them. The CDR3 coding sequence is TGTGCCAGCCATAATACAGGGTTATTTCAGCCCCAGCATTTT. Protein product: CASHNTGLFQPQHF.